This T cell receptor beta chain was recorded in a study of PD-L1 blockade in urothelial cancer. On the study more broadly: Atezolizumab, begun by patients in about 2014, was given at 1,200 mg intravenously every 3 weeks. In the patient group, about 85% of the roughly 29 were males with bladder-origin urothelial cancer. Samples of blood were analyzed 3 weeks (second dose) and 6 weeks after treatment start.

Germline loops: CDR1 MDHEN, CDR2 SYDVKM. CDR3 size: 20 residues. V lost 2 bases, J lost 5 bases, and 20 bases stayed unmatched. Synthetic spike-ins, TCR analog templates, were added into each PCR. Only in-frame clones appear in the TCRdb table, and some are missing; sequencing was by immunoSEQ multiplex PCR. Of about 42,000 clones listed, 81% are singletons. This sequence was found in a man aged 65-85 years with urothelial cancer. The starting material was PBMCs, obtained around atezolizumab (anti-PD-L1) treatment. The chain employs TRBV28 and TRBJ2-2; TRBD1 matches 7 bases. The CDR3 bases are TGTGCCAGCAGTTTAGTAGACCCGACGCAGCAGGGGGTAGGAACCGGGGAGCTGTTTTTT. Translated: CASSLVDPTQQGVGTGELFF. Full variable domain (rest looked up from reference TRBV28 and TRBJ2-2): DVKVTQSSRYLVKRTGEKVFLECVQDMDHENMFWYRQDPGLGLRLIYFSYDVKMKEKGDIPEGYSVSREKKERFSLILESASTNQTSMYLCASSLVDPTQQGVGTGELFFGEGSRLTVL.